This T cell receptor (beta chain) was obtained from a study of cytomegalovirus exposure and HLA in healthy donors. Study findings and constraints: Within the data, a cluster of highly shared sequence variants was likely a sequencing artifact.

Details on this clone: What it binds is not known.

This CDR3 contains 14 residues. V lost 8 bases to trimming and J lost 6 bases; unmatched junction nucleotides: 6. Germline lookup yields CDR1 SNHLY and CDR2 FYNNEI. PCR used 60 Vbeta primers and 13 Jbeta primers. TCRdb's table, derived via immunoSEQ multiplex PCR, lists solely in-frame clones and lacks some. The sample has 55,000 to 70,000 clones; roughly two thirds are singletons. The sequence was obtained from a middle-aged man in good health and CMV-seropositive. The sequenced sample was PBMCs. The gene calls are TRBV2 and TRBJ2-1, with 11 bases fitting TRBD2. This chain's CDR3 is CASSASGGPNEQFF. Here the CDR3 DNA reads TGTGCCAGCTCCGCTAGCGGGGGGCCCAATGAGCAGTTCTTC.